In its sample, the clone carrying this T cell receptor (beta chain) was seen many times. This sample was taken from a study of T cells after yellow fever vaccination. TCRdb reprocessed the 5' RACE reads via MiXCR and lists one record per CDR3 protein. Of about 96,000 distinct CDR3 sequences in the sample, about 8.2% were seen once. There are 15 residues in the CDR3. Looked up from germline, CDR1 is ENHRY and CDR2 is SYGVKD. Trimming took 2 bases from V and 6 from J; bases not matched to a gene: 4. The sample consisted of CD8+ T cells not binding an NS4B(214-222) dextramer, sorted from PBMCs, taken around 15 days after the first yellow fever vaccination. This sequence originates from a man aged 18 to 30 who received the YFV17D yellow fever vaccine. The chain recombines TRBV10-3 with TRBJ2-1, with 10 nucleotides matching TRBD2. CDR3: CAISEAASGGNEQFF. In nucleotides, the CDR3 is TGTGCCATCAGTGAGGCGGCTAGCGGGGGCAATGAGCAGTTCTTC.